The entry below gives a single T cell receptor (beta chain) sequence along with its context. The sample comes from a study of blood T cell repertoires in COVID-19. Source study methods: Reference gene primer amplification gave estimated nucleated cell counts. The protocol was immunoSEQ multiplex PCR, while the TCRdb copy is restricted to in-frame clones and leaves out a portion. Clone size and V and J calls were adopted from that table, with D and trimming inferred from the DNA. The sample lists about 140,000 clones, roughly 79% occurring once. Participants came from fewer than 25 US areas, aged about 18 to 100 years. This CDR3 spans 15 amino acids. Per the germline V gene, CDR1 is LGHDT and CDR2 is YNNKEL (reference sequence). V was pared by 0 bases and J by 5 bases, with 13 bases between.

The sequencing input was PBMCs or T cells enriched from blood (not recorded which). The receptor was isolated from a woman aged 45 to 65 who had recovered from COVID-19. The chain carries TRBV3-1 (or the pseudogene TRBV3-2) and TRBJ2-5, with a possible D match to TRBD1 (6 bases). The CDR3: CASSQDHRAAETQYF. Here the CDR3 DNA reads TGTGCCAGCAGCCAAGATCACAGGGCGGCGGAGACCCAGTACTTC.